These 18 T cell receptor beta chains share one sample of origin, sequenced in a study of cytomegalovirus exposure and HLA in healthy donors. PCR employed 60 Vbeta and 13 Jbeta primers. The assay was immunoSEQ multiplex PCR, and TCRdb's table has in-frame clones only and misses some. The sample has some 150,000 clones, over 60% seen once; the top ten hold around 1.5%. Sequencing used PBMCs. These receptors were obtained from a female donor in good health and CMV-seronegative.

The V and J genes are TRBV5-1 and TRBJ1-1, with a possible D match to TRBD1 (6 bases). V gave up 2 bases and J gave up 3 bases, with 17 bases separating them. CDR3 length equals 16 residues. CDR1 SGHRS and CDR2 YFSETQ come from the germline V gene. CDR3 sequence: CASSFKRGDMDTEAFF. For the CDR3, the DNA is TGCGCCAGCAGCTTTAAAAGAGGGGACATGGACACTGAAGCTTTCTTT.

The chain is built from TRBV6-1 and TRBJ1-1; 9 bases line up with TRBD1. This CDR3 comprises 13 residues. Germline lookup yields CDR1 MNHNS and CDR2 SASEGT. V gave up 6 bases and J gave up 7 bases; unmatched junction bases: 6. CDR3 protein: CASSRTGANEAFF. DNA of the CDR3: TGTGCCAGCAGCCGGACAGGGGCTAATGAAGCTTTCTTT.

The rearrangement links TRBV7-9 to TRBJ2-7, with 9 bases aligning to TRBD2. CDR3 length: 14 amino acids. CDR1 and CDR2 from the germline V gene are SEHNR and FQNEAQ (reference sequence). With V trimmed by 8 bases and J by 4 bases, 9 bases remained unmatched. The CDR3 loop is CASSLAGYLYEQYF. The CDR3 DNA follows: TGTGCCAGCTCTCTAGCGGGATATTTGTACGAGCAGTACTTC.

The chain recombines TRBV5-1 with TRBJ1-6, with D possibly matching TRBD1 (6 bases). V shed 0 bases and J shed 9 bases, with 16 bases lying between them. This CDR3 comprises 16 residues. The germline gives CDR1 SGHRS, CDR2 YFSETQ. The CDR3 DNA sequence: TGCGCCAGCAGCTTGGACGGGACACTCGGCGGTTCACCCCTCCACTTT. This translates into CASSLDGTLGGSPLHF. Looking up the rest from reference TRBV5-1 and TRBJ1-6 gives the full variable domain: KAGVTQTPRYLIKTRGQQVTLSCSPISGHRSVSWYQQTPGQGLQFLFEYFSETQRNKGNFPGRFSGRQFSNSRSEMNVSTLELGDSALYLCASSLDGTLGGSPLHFGNGTRLTVT.

The chain has TRBV25-1 and TRBJ2-3; 8 bases line up with TRBD2. V was clipped by 6 bases and J by 1 base; unmatched bases: 6. Germline V gives CDR1 MGHDK, CDR2 SYGVNS. CDR3 length equals 15 residues. For the CDR3, the DNA is TGTGCCAGCAGGGCTCGAGCGGGAGGCACAGATACGCAGTATTTT. It codes for CASRARAGGTDTQYF.

The V gene is TRBV21-1, the J gene TRBJ1-2; the DNA was not used to check the table's D call, TRBD1. TRBV21-1 is assigned pseudogene status. The CDR3 runs 21 residues. CDR3: CASSKVGGRGARNRTNYGYTF. Written as DNA, the CDR3 is TGTGCCAGCAGCAAAGTGGGGGGCAGGGGGGCTAGGAATAGGACTAACTATGGCTACACCTTC.

The V gene is TRBV10-1, the J gene TRBJ2-5; possibly TRBD1 for D (5 bases). Trimming took 5 bases from V and 5 from J, leaving 9 bases between them. This CDR3 region has 12 residues. Germline-derived CDR1 and CDR2 are WNHNN and SYGVQD (reference sequence). The CDR3 loop is CASSQGTETQYF. As DNA, the CDR3 is TGCGCCAGCAGTCAGGGAACCGAGACCCAGTACTTC.

The rearrangement links TRBV6-1 to TRBJ2-2; 8 bases agree with TRBD1. The junction had 4 bases not matched to a gene; V was cut back by 1 base and J by 6 bases. The CDR3 length is 15 residues. Germline V gene lookup returns CDR1 MNHNS and CDR2 SASEGT. The CDR3: CASSEGRGLAGELFF. DNA of the CDR3: TGTGCCAGCAGTGAAGGCAGGGGGCTGGCCGGGGAGCTGTTTTTT.

The chain carries TRBV6-5 and TRBJ1-1, with D maybe TRBD1 (6 bases). Germline loops: CDR1 MNHEY, CDR2 SVGAGI. V was cut by 6 bases and J by 6 bases, with 11 bases left in between. CDR3 length: 12 amino acids. The CDR3 DNA is TGTGCCAGCAGCCGTGGACAGTCTGAAGCTTTCTTT. Translating it yields CASSRGQSEAFF.

The chain combines TRBV7-2 with TRBJ1-6; no definite D call. The CDR3 consists of 14 residues. The germline V gene has CDR1 SGHTA and CDR2 FQGNSA. Trimming pared 3 bases from V and 7 bases from J, leaving 10 bases between. CDR3 coding DNA: TGTGCCAGCAGCTTCGCTGGCGGGAATTCACCCCTCCACTTT. Translated, it gives CASSFAGGNSPLHF.

The rearrangement joins TRBV19 to TRBJ1-4; maybe TRBD1 (5 bases). The CDR3 totals 15 residues. Germline V gene data show CDR1 as LNHDA and CDR2 as SQIVND (reference sequence). Trimming cost V 3 bases and J 8 bases, with 16 bases left between them. The CDR3 DNA sequence: TGTGCCAGTAGTATGCCGACCGGACCAGGGGAAAAACTGTTTTTT. It is translated as CASSMPTGPGEKLFF.

This sequence joins TRBV28 and TRBJ1-2, with D maybe TRBD1 (5 bases). V lost 6 bases, J lost 14 bases, and 22 bases lay in between. Germline V gene data show CDR1 as MDHEN and CDR2 as SYDVKM. This CDR3 has 13 residues. The DNA of the CDR3 is TGTGCCAGCAGCGAACCCGCTTTGGGGACTGGTACCTTC. Its protein product is CASSEPALGTGTF.

The count of this clone is one. A junction end diverges from the germline sequence, so it may reflect a read error. The chain joins TRBV27 to TRBJ2-2; weak D call: TRBD2 (5 bases). The CDR3 contains 15 residues. In germline, CDR1 is MNHEY, CDR2 SMNVEV (reference sequence). DNA for the CDR3: TGTGCCAGCAGTTCCCCGAGGACGAACACCGGGGAGCCGTTTTTT. It yields the protein CASSSPRTNTGEPFF.

The chain uses TRBV6-1 and TRBJ1-2, with 8 bases that match TRBD1. V was clipped by 3 bases and J by 6 bases; unmatched bases: 3. The germline gives CDR1 MNHNS, CDR2 SASEGT. This CDR3 is 13 amino acids long. This CDR3 is CASSDQGAHGYTF. The CDR3, as DNA: TGTGCCAGCAGTGATCAGGGGGCGCATGGCTACACCTTC.

This clone has only one observation. The rearrangement joins TRBV9 to TRBJ1-1, with D perhaps TRBD1 (6 bases). The CDR3 is made up of 18 amino acids. V was shortened by 3 bases and J by 1 base, with 22 bases between the two germline ends. Germline V gene data show CDR1 as SGDLS and CDR2 as YYNGEE. As DNA, the CDR3 is TGTGCCAGCAGCGCCCAGCTCGGAGGGGGGGCACCGAACACTGAAGCTTTCTTT. Amino acids: CASSAQLGGGAPNTEAFF.

The chain recombines TRBV9 with TRBJ2-7; 8 bases align to TRBD1. This CDR3 has 15 amino acids. The germline CDR1 and CDR2 sequences are SGDLS and YYNGEE. The V segment lost 0 bases and the J segment 4 bases; nucleotides outside the gene matches: 6. The CDR3 reads CASSVESGQGYEQYF. In DNA, the CDR3 is TGTGCCAGCAGCGTAGAATCAGGACAGGGTTACGAGCAGTACTTC.

V is TRBV4-1 and J is TRBJ2-1, with TRBD1 identical over 10 bases. This CDR3 comprises 16 residues. CDR1 is MGHRA, CDR2 YSYEKL, per germline. V lost 0 bases to trimming and J lost 6 bases; unmatched junction nucleotides: 5. The CDR3 here is CASSQDGTGVANEQFF. Written as DNA, the CDR3 is TGCGCCAGCAGCCAAGATGGGACAGGGGTAGCCAATGAGCAGTTCTTC.

The chain combines TRBV10-3 with TRBJ2-1, with D possibly TRBD2 on 5 matching bases. There are 14 residues in the CDR3. Germline lookup yields CDR1 ENHRY and CDR2 SYGVKD. The CDR3 here is CATAWESSYNEQFF. In nucleotides, the CDR3 is TGTGCAACCGCTTGGGAGAGCTCCTACAATGAGCAGTTCTTC.